The table lists the clone carrying this T cell receptor beta chain with a few counts. The data stem from a study of blood T cell repertoires in COVID-19. The wider study: PBMCs, B-cell-depleted T cells, or T cells were the source of the cDNA or gDNA that made up the material.

Original processing methods: Estimated nucleated cell counts came from reference gene primer amplification. The table came from immunoSEQ multiplex PCR; TCRdb's copy has only in-frame clones and leaves some out. The V and J calls and clone size were taken over from that table, and D and trimming were inferred from the DNA. This table holds under 130,000 clones, roughly 80% found once. Input material: peripheral blood. The clonotype originates from an elderly woman with acute or convalescent COVID-19.

The CDR3: CASSFQGATNEKLFF. The CDR3 DNA is TGTGCCAGCAGTTTCCAGGGGGCAACTAATGAAAAACTGTTTTTT. The chain carries TRBV28 and TRBJ1-4, with 7 nucleotides matching TRBD1. CDR3 size: 15 residues. The V and J ends lost 3 bases and 0 bases, in that order; junction bases with no gene match: 1. Germline CDR1 MDHEN, CDR2 SYDVKM.